The TCR beta chain under discussion was sequenced for a study of PD-L1 blockade in urothelial cancer. The germline V gene has CDR1 MNHEY and CDR2 SMNVEV (reference sequence). The CDR3 loop spans 15 amino acids. The V end was cut by 7 bases, the J end by 0 bases, with 16 bases between. Profiled with immunoSEQ multiplex PCR; TCRdb holds only in-frame clones, not every one. The repertoire holds some 41,000 clones, with about 88% as singletons. The source material was PBMCs, sampled around atezolizumab (anti-PD-L1) treatment. The J gene is TRBJ2-7, the V gene TRBV27; TRBD1 might be the D (6 bases). The clonotype comes from a woman aged 55-69 years with urothelial cancer. The CDR3 sequence: CASTTLTGTSYEQYF. As DNA, the CDR3 is TGTGCCAGCACCACCTTGACAGGCACCTCCTACGAGCAGTACTTC.